This TCR beta chain was observed in a study of blood T cell repertoires in COVID-19. For the study at large: The United States, Italy and Spain were the sources of the acute and convalescent COVID-19 samples. In each case, the material was cDNA or gDNA derived from T cells, B-cell-depleted T cells, or PBMCs.

Some clones are missing from TCRdb's copy, which holds only in-frame ones; the method was immunoSEQ multiplex PCR. The sample yields 74,000 or so clones, about 90% seen once. Between the trimmed V and J ends, which lost 0 bases and 4 bases, there was a span of 8 bases. There are 13 residues in the CDR3. Per the germline V gene, CDR1 is SGHRS and CDR2 is YFSETQ. This receptor was obtained from a human donor in a cohort sampled during active COVID-19. Sequencing was performed on peripheral blood. The rearrangement links TRBV5-1 to TRBJ2-7; D unresolved. The CDR3 coding sequence is TGCGCCAGCAGCTTGGGAGGTGGGTACGAGCAGTACTTC. Translating gives CASSLGGGYEQYF.